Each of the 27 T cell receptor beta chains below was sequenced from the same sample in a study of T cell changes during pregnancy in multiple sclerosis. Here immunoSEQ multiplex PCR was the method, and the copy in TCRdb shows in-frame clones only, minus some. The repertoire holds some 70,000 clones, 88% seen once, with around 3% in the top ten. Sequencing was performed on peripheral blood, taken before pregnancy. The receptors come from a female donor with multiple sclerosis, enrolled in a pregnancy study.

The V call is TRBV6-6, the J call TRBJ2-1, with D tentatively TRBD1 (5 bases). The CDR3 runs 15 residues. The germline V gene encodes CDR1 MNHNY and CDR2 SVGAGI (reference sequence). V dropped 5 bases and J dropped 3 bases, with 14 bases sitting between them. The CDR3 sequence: CASSLDRTLYNEQFF. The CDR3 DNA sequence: TGTGCCAGCAGTCTTGACAGAACCCTCTACAATGAGCAGTTCTTC.

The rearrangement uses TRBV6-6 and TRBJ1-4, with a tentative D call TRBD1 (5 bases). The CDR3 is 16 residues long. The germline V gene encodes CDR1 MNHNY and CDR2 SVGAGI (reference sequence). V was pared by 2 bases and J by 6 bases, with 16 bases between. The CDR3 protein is CASSYIKQGGDEKLFF. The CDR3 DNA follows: TGTGCCAGCAGTTACATAAAGCAGGGCGGAGATGAAAAACTGTTTTTT.

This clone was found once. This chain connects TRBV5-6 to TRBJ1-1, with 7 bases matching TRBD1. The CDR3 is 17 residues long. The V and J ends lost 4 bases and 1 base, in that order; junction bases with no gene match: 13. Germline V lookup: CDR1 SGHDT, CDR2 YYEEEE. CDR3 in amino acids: CASSLGQMLIQNTEAFF. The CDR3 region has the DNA TGTGCCAGCAGCCTGGGACAGATGCTCATACAGAACACTGAAGCTTTCTTT.

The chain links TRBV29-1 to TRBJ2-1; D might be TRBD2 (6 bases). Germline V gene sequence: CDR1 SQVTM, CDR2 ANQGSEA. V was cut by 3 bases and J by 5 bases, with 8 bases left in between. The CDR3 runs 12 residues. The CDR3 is CSVEWRDNEQFF. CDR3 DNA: TGCAGCGTTGAGTGGAGGGACAATGAGCAGTTCTTC.

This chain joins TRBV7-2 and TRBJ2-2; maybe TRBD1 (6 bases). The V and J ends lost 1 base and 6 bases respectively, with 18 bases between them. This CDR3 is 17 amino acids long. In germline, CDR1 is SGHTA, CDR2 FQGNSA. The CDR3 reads CASSLGGSQGQAGELFF. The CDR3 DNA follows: TGTGCCAGCAGCTTAGGGGGGTCGCAGGGGCAGGCCGGGGAGCTGTTTTTT.

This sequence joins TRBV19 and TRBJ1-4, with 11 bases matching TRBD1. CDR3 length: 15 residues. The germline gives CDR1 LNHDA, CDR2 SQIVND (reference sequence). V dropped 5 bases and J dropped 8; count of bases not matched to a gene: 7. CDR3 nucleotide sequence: TGTGCCAGTAGTTCCGGGACAGGGGGGTCGGAAAAACTGTTTTTT. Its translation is CASSSGTGGSEKLFF.

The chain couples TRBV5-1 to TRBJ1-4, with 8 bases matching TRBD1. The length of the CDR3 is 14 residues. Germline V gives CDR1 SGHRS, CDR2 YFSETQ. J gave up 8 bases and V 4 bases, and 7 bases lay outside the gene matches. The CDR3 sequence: CASSTGQGGEKLFF. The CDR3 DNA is TGCGCCAGCAGCACCGGACAGGGAGGGGAAAAACTGTTTTTT.

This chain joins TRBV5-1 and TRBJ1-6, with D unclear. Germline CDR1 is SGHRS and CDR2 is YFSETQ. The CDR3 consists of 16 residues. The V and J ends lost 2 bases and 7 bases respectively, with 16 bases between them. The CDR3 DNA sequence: TGCGCCAGCAGCTTAGTTTGGGAGGGCGGGAATTCACCCCTCCACTTT. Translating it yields CASSLVWEGGNSPLHF.

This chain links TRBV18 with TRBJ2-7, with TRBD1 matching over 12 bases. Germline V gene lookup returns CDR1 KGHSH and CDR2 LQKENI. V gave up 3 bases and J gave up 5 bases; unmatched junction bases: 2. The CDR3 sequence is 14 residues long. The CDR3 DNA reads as TGTGCCAGCTCACCGGGACAGGGGGCGGACGAGCAGTACTTC. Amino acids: CASSPGQGADEQYF. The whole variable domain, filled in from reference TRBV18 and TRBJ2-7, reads NAGVMQNPRHLVRRRGQEARLRCSPMKGHSHVYWYRQLPEEGLKFMVYLQKENIIDESGMPKERFSAEFPKEGPSILRIQQVVRGDSAAYFCASSPGQGADEQYFGPGTRLTVT.

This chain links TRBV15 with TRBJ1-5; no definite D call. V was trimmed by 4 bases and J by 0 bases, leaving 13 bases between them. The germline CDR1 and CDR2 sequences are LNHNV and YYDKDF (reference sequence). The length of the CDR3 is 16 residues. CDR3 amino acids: CATSIMRFYSNQPQHF. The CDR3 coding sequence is TGTGCCACCAGCATCATGCGGTTCTATAGCAATCAGCCCCAGCATTTT. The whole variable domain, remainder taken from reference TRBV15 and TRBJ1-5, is DAMVIQNPRYQVTQFGKPVTLSCSQTLNHNVMYWYQQKSSQAPKLLFHYYDKDFNNEADTPDNFQSRRPNTSFCFLDIRSPGLGDTAMYLCATSIMRFYSNQPQHFGDGTRLSIL.

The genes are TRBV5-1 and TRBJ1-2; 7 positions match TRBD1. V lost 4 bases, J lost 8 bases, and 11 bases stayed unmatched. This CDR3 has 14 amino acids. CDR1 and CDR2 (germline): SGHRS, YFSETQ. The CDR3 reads CASSPGQPGGGYTF. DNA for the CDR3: TGCGCCAGCAGCCCGGGACAGCCGGGAGGGGGCTACACCTTC.

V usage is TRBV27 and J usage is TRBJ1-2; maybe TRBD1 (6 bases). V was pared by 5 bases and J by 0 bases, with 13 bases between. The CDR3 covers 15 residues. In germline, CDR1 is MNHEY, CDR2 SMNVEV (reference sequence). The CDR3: CASSKGDTTNYGYTF. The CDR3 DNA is TGTGCCAGCAGTAAAGGGGACACCACTAACTATGGCTACACCTTC.

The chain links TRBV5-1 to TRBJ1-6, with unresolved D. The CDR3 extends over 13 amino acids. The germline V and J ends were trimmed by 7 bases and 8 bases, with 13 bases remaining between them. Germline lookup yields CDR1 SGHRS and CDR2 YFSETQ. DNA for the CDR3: TGCGCCAGCCGCGGAAGGGAGGATTCACCCCTCCACTTT. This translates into CASRGREDSPLHF.

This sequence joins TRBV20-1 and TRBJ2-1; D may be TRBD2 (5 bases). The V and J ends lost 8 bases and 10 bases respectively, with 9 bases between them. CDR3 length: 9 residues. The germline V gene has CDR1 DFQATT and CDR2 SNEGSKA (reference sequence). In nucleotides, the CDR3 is TGCAGTACAGAGCGGGAGCAGTTCTTC. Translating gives CSTEREQFF.

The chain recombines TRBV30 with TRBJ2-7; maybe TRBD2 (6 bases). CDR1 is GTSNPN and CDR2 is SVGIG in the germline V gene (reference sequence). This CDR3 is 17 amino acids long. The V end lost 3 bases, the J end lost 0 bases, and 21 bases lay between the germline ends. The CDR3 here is CAWSTGVGGSSSYEQYF. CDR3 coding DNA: TGTGCCTGGAGCACGGGGGTGGGCGGTTCGAGCTCCTACGAGCAGTACTTC. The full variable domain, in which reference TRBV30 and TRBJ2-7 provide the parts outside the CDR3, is SQTIHQWPATLVQPVGSPLSLECTVEGTSNPNLYWYRQAAGRGLQLLFYSVGIGQISSEVPQNLSASRPQDRQFILSSKKLLLSDSGFYLCAWSTGVGGSSSYEQYFGPGTRLTVT.

The CDR3 nucleotides read TGTGCCAGCAGCTTAGGCGAATTTAATGAGCAGTTCTTC. Amino acids: CASSLGEFNEQFF. The genes are TRBV7-7 and TRBJ2-1; D gene uncertain. Trimming took 1 base from V and 7 from J, leaving 8 bases between them. The CDR3 loop spans 13 amino acids. CDR1 is SSHAT and CDR2 is FNYEAQ in the germline V gene (reference sequence). The full variable domain, in which reference TRBV7-7 and TRBJ2-1 provide the parts outside the CDR3, is GAGVSQSPRYKVTKRGQDVTLRCDPISSHATLYWYQQALGQGPEFLTYFNYEAQPDKSGLPSDRFSAERPEGSISTLTIQRTEQRDSAMYRCASSLGEFNEQFFGPGTRLTVL.

The CDR3 DNA reads as TGTGCCAGCAGCGTAGGGGACAGGGGGAATTCACCCCTCCACTTT. It is translated as CASSVGDRGNSPLHF. The chain links TRBV7-2 to TRBJ1-6; 11 nucleotides match TRBD1. The germline gives CDR1 SGHTA, CDR2 FQGNSA. CDR3 length equals 15 residues. Germline trimming cut 5 bases from V and 7 bases from J; bases unmatched to any gene: 4.

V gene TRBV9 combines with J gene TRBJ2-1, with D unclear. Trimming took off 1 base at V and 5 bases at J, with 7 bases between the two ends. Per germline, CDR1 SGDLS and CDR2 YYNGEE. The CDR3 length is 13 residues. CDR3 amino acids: CASSVSPDNEQFF. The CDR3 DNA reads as TGTGCCAGCAGCGTATCCCCCGACAATGAGCAGTTCTTC.

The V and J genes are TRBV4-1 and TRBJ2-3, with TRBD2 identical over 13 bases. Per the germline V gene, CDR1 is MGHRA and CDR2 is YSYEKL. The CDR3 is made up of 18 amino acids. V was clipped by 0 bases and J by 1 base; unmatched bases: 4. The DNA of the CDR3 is TGCGCCAGCAGCCAAGATAGGGGGACTAGCGGGGGCACAGATACGCAGTATTTT. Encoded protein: CASSQDRGTSGGTDTQYF.

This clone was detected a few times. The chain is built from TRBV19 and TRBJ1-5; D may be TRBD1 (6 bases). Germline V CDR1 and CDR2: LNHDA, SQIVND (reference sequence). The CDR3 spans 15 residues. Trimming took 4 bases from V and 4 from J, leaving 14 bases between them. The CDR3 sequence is CASSSLGAVNQPQHF. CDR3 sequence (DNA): TGTGCCAGTAGTAGTTTGGGGGCAGTAAATCAGCCCCAGCATTTT.

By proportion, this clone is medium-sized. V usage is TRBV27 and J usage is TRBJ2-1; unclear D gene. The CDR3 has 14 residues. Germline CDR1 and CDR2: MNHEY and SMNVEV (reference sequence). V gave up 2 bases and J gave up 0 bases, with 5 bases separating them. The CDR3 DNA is TGTGCCAGCAGTTTAATGAGCTCCTACAATGAGCAGTTCTTC. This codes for CASSLMSSYNEQFF.

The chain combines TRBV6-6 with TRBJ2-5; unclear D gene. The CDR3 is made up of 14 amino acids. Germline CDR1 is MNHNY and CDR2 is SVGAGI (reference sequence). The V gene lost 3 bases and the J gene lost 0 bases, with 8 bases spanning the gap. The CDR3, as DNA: TGTGCCAGCAGTTATAACAGTGACCAAGAGACCCAGTACTTC. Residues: CASSYNSDQETQYF.

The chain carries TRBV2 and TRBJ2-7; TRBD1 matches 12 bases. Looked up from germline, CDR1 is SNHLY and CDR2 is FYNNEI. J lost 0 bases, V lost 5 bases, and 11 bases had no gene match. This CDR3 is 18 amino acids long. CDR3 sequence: CASSPGTGGDRFSYEQYF. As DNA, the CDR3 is TGTGCCAGCAGTCCCGGGACAGGGGGCGATAGGTTCTCCTACGAGCAGTACTTC.

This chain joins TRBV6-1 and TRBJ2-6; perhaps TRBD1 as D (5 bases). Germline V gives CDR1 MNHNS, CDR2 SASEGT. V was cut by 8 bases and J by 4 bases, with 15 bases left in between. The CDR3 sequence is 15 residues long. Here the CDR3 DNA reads TGTGCCAGCGTAACACAGGCGCTCGGGGCCAACGTCCTGACTTTC. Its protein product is CASVTQALGANVLTF.

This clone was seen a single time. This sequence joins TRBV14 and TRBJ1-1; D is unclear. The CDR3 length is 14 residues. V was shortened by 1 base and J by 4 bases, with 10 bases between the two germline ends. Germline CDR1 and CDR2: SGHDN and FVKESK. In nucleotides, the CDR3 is TGTGCCAGCAGCCAAGTGGCCTCCCCCACTGAAGCTTTCTTT. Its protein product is CASSQVASPTEAFF.

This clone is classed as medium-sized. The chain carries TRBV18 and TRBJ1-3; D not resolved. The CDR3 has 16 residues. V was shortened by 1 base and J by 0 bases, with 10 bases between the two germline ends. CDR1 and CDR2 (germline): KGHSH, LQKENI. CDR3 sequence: CASSPRRLNSGNTIYF. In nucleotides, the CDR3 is TGTGCCAGCTCACCACGGAGACTAAACTCTGGAAACACCATATATTTT.

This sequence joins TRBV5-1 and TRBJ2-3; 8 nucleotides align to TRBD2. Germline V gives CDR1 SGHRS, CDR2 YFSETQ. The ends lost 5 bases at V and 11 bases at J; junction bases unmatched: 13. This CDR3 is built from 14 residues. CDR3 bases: TGCGCCAGCAGGCCCACCGAACTAGCGGTGATGCAGTATTTT. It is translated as CASRPTELAVMQYF.